A selection of T cell receptor beta chains follows, all from one sample in a study of T cell responses to AZD1222 COVID-19 vaccine. This table comes from immunoSEQ multiplex PCR, and its TCRdb copy is limited to in-frame clones, with some not included. Of just over 150,000 clones in the sample, 90% were seen once. This specimen consisted of peripheral blood, obtained 28 days after the second AZD1222 dose. These TCRs come from an adult who received the AZD1222 COVID-19 vaccine. CDR3s include the opening cysteine and the closing phenylalanine or tryptophan. A D gene is named only where the DNA matches it firmly. Size is stated for part of the rows, as once, few or many counts, or as a class when the clone is expanded.

V	D	J	length	size	CDR3	DNA
TRBV3-1/TRBV3-2	-	TRBJ2-7	12	-	CASSQARWEQYF	TGTGCCAGCAGCCAAGCCAGGTGGGAGCAGTACTTC
TRBV5-4	TRBD2	TRBJ2-2	17	-	CASSLQTSGRRAGELFF	TGTGCCAGCAGCCTCCAGACTAGCGGGAGACGAGCCGGGGAGCTGTTTTTT
TRBV4-1	-	TRBJ1-5	19	-	CASSHSGSGRRGSNQPQHF	TGCGCCAGCAGCCACTCAGGTTCGGGGAGAAGAGGGAGCAATCAGCCCCAGCATTTT
TRBV10-1	-	TRBJ2-2	17	-	CASSESPGLTNTGELFF	TGCGCCAGCAGTGAGTCACCGGGACTCACGAACACCGGGGAGCTGTTTTTT
TRBV3-1/TRBV3-2	-	TRBJ1-1	15	-	CASRPRGGGNTEAFF	TGTGCCAGCAGGCCCCGAGGAGGGGGAAACACTGAAGCTTTCTTT
TRBV11-2	-	TRBJ1-3	13	-	CATHSDSGNTIYF	TGTGCCACCCACAGCGACTCTGGAAACACCATATATTTT
TRBV11-1	-	TRBJ1-1	13	-	CASSYSGYTEAFF	TGTGCCAGCAGTTATTCAGGGTACACTGAAGCTTTCTTT
TRBV11-2	-	TRBJ1-4	16	-	CASSENRELGAEKLFF	TGTGCCAGCAGCGAAAACAGGGAATTAGGTGCTGAAAAACTGTTTTTT
TRBV2	-	TRBJ2-4	14	-	CATQSSGAKNIQYF	TGTGCCACCCAAAGTAGCGGAGCCAAAAACATTCAGTACTTC
TRBV5-1	TRBD2	TRBJ2-3	17	-	CASSLGQAGALTDTQYF	TGCGCCAGCAGCTTGGGTCAAGCGGGGGCCCTCACAGATACGCAGTATTTT
TRBV7-8	-	TRBJ1-1	14	-	CASSSLWENTEAFF	TGTGCCAGCAGCTCATTATGGGAGAACACTGAAGCTTTCTTT
TRBV7-6	TRBD1	TRBJ2-3	15	-	CASSRRTGSTDTQYF	TGTGCCAGCAGCCGTAGGACAGGGAGCACAGATACGCAGTATTTT
TRBV4-1	-	TRBJ2-3	14	-	CASSRQEEGDTQYF	TGCGCCAGCAGCCGTCAGGAAGAGGGGGATACGCAGTATTTT
TRBV11-2	-	TRBJ1-5	15	-	CASSPSGWSNQPQHF	TGTGCCAGCAGTCCCTCAGGGTGGAGCAATCAGCCCCAGCATTTT
TRBV11-2	TRBD1	TRBJ2-7	19	many	CASSPIRRRKGTETYEQYF	TGTGCCAGCAGCCCCATACGGAGAAGAAAGGGGACAGAAACCTACGAGCAGTACTTC
TRBV27	-	TRBJ1-1	13	-	CASSLGYGTEAFF	TGTGCCAGCAGTTTGGGGTACGGGACTGAAGCTTTCTTT
TRBV6-2/TRBV6-3	-	TRBJ1-5	16	-	CASSYSRGYSNQPQHF	TGTGCCAGCAGTTACTCACGCGGGTATAGCAATCAGCCCCAGCATTTT
TRBV4-1	-	TRBJ1-3	14	-	CASSQDNFINTIYF	TGCGCCAGCAGCCAAGATAACTTCATAAACACCATATATTTT
TRBV6-5	TRBD1	TRBJ1-1	15	-	CASRADRGVNTEAFF	TGTGCCAGCAGAGCGGACAGGGGGGTAAACACTGAAGCTTTCTTT
TRBV10-3	TRBD1	TRBJ2-5	19	-	CAISHNGQGARGKSETQYF	TGTGCCATCAGTCACAACGGACAGGGGGCTAGGGGGAAAAGTGAGACCCAGTACTTC
TRBV10-1	TRBD1	TRBJ1-5	18	-	CASSELLRQGGSNQPQHF	TGCGCCAGCAGTGAATTACTTCGACAGGGGGGTAGCAATCAGCCCCAGCATTTT
TRBV4-2	-	TRBJ2-2	16	-	CASSQVWTTNTGELFF	TGTGCCAGCAGCCAAGTATGGACTACGAACACCGGGGAGCTGTTTTTT
TRBV5-1	TRBD2	TRBJ2-5	14	once	CASSAAGGQETQYF	TGCGCCAGCTCAGCGGCGGGGGGCCAAGAGACCCAGTACTTC
TRBV6-5	TRBD2	TRBJ2-1	16	-	CASSYWGLSGINEQFF	TGTGCCAGCAGTTACTGGGGTCTTAGCGGGATAAATGAGCAGTTCTTC
TRBV27	TRBD1	TRBJ2-1	15	few	CASSSGDRVFGEQFF	TGTGCCAGCAGTTCAGGGGACAGGGTGTTCGGTGAGCAGTTCTTC
TRBV5-6	-	TRBJ1-2	14	-	CASSFVWGSAGYTF	TGTGCCAGCAGCTTCGTCTGGGGAAGCGCTGGCTACACCTTC
TRBV11-2	-	TRBJ2-3	12	-	CASSLGGDTQYF	TGTGCCAGCAGCTTGGGCGGGGATACGCAGTATTTT
TRBV2	-	TRBJ2-1	14	-	CASRPTLLGHEQFF	TGTGCCAGCAGACCCACCTTACTAGGTCACGAGCAGTTCTTC
TRBV5-1	TRBD1	TRBJ1-2	15	-	CASSSLGQGLGGYTF	TGCGCCAGCAGCTCGTTAGGACAGGGGTTAGGTGGCTACACCTTC
TRBV7-6	-	TRBJ1-6	15	-	CASSLSGRGNSPLHF	TGTGCCAGCAGCTTGTCGGGACGAGGGAATTCACCCCTCCACTTT
TRBV9	TRBD1	TRBJ1-4	15	-	CASSATGGAGEKLFF	TGTGCCAGCAGCGCCACAGGGGGCGCGGGGGAAAAACTGTTTTTT
TRBV18	-	TRBJ1-1	14	-	CASSPVQGRVEAFF	TGTGCCAGCTCACCGGTCCAGGGGAGAGTTGAAGCTTTCTTT
TRBV27	-	TRBJ2-7	15	few	CASSLSEDSYYEQYF	TGTGCCAGCAGTTTATCGGAGGACAGCTACTACGAGCAGTACTTC
TRBV27	TRBD1	TRBJ2-4	16	-	CASSTTERTGRNIQYF	TGTGCCAGCAGTACTACAGAAAGGACAGGGCGAAACATTCAGTACTTC
TRBV30	-	TRBJ1-2	14	-	CAWSPTLVAYGYTF	TGTGCCTGGAGTCCCACCCTGGTGGCATATGGCTACACCTTC
TRBV19	-	TRBJ1-1	13	-	CASRKELNTEAFF	TGTGCCAGTAGAAAGGAATTGAACACTGAAGCTTTCTTT
TRBV6-5	-	TRBJ1-1	13	-	CASSYSTSGEAFF	TGTGCCAGCAGTTACTCGACCTCTGGGGAAGCTTTCTTT
TRBV18	-	TRBJ1-1	15	-	CASSLPGTENTEAFF	TGTGCCAGCTCACTCCCCGGGACGGAGAACACTGAAGCTTTCTTT
TRBV19	-	TRBJ2-4	15	-	CASSFPGAAKNIQYF	TGTGCCAGTAGTTTTCCGGGGGCAGCCAAAAACATTCAGTACTTC
TRBV15	-	TRBJ1-5	14	-	CATSSEQGIQPQHF	TGTGCCACCAGCAGCGAACAGGGAATTCAGCCCCAGCATTTT
TRBV7-9	-	TRBJ1-1	15	-	CASSLVGGGNTEAFF	TGTGCCAGCAGCTTAGTTGGCGGGGGGAACACTGAAGCTTTCTTT
TRBV4-2	-	TRBJ2-3	15	-	CASSQSGTSTDTQYF	TGTGCCAGCAGCCAATCCGGGACTAGCACAGATACGCAGTATTTT
TRBV5-1	-	TRBJ2-7	12	-	CASSYTLYEQYF	TGCGCCAGCAGCTACACCCTCTACGAGCAGTACTTC
TRBV5-6	-	TRBJ1-5	15	-	CASSGSEGGNQPQHF	TGTGCCAGCAGCGGGTCGGAGGGTGGCAATCAGCCCCAGCATTTT
TRBV11-3	TRBD2	TRBJ2-1	16	-	CASSPTSGGYYNEQFF	TGTGCCAGCAGCCCTACTAGCGGGGGATACTACAATGAGCAGTTCTTC
TRBV2	-	TRBJ1-2	12	-	CASSEVWYGYTF	TGTGCCAGCAGTGAGGTGTGGTATGGCTACACCTTC
TRBV18	TRBD1	TRBJ1-1	16	few	CASSPPGTGRNTEAFF	TGTGCCAGCTCACCTCCCGGGACAGGGCGGAACACTGAAGCTTTCTTT
TRBV19	-	TRBJ1-6	13	-	CASSIRDNSPLHF	TGTGCCAGTAGTATTAGGGACAATTCACCCCTCCACTTT
TRBV6-5	TRBD1	TRBJ1-3	15	-	CASSYAPGQRNTIYF	TGTGCCAGCAGTTATGCCCCGGGACAGCGGAACACCATATATTTT
TRBV12-5	-	TRBJ2-1	14	-	CASALRGDYNEQFF	TGTGCTAGTGCCTTGAGGGGGGACTACAATGAGCAGTTCTTC